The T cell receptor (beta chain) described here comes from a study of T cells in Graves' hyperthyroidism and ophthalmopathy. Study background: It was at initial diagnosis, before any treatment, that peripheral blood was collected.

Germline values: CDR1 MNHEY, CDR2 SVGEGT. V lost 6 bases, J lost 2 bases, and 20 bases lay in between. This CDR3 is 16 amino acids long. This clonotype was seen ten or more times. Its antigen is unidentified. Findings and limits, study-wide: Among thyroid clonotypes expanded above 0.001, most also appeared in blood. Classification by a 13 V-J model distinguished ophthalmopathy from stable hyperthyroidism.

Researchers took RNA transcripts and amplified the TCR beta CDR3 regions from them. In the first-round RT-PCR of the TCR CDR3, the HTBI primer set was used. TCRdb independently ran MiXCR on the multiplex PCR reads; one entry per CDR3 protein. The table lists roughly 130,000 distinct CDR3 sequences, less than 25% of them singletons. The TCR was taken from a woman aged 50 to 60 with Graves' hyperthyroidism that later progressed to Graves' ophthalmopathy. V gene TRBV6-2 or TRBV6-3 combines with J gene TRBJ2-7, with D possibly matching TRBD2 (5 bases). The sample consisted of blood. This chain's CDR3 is CASSFYPDLTPYEQYF. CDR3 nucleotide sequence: TGTGCCAGCAGCTTTTATCCGGACTTGACTCCCTACGAGCAGTACTTC.